These 16 T cell receptor beta chains originate from one sample sequenced in a study of control samples from healthy donors and cancer patients. Sequenced by immunoSEQ multiplex PCR; TCRdb stores in-frame clones only, minus some. The table has tens of thousands of clones, over 85% seen once. Sample: blood. These receptors all stem from a woman in her thirties in good health.

The V gene is TRBV6-1, the J gene TRBJ1-2; 7 bases match TRBD1. The germline V gene has CDR1 MNHNS and CDR2 SASEGT. The CDR3 extends over 14 amino acids. With V trimmed by 1 base and J by 6 bases, 5 bases remained unmatched. CDR3 nucleotides: TGTGCCAGCAGTGAAGTCGAGGGGGCTCATGGCTACACCTTC. Amino acids: CASSEVEGAHGYTF.

In regard to this clone: Other DNA sequences from this sample encode an identical CDR3 as well. CDR3 loop: CASSTGLAGGDNEQFF. The DNA of the CDR3 is TGCGCCAGCAGCACGGGACTAGCGGGGGGTGACAATGAGCAGTTCTTC. The chain links TRBV5-1 to TRBJ2-1, with TRBD2 identical over 15 bases. Germline values: CDR1 SGHRS, CDR2 YFSETQ. The CDR3 covers 16 residues. With 4 bases clipped from V and 5 bases from J, the junction kept 4 bases outside the gene matches.

A single count supports this clone. The rearrangement uses TRBV6-4 and TRBJ2-1; D possibly corresponds to TRBD2 (6 bases). The CDR3 runs to 14 residues. Germline CDR1 is MRHNA and CDR2 is SNTAGT. With 2 bases removed from V and 6 bases from J, the gap between germline ends came to 11 bases. The CDR3 is CASSDGGKGNEQFF. DNA for the CDR3: TGTGCCAGCAGTGACGGCGGGAAGGGCAATGAGCAGTTCTTC.

The chain has TRBV29-1 and TRBJ1-3, with TRBD1 matching over 11 bases. The V segment lost 7 bases and the J segment 3 bases; nucleotides outside the gene matches: 11. This CDR3 is built from 16 residues. CDR1 SQVTM and CDR2 ANQGSEA come from the germline V gene. The CDR3 DNA reads TGCAGCGCTGCACTAGTGGACAGGGGGCTTGGAAACACCATATATTTT. It is translated as CSAALVDRGLGNTIYF.

The V gene is TRBV4-2, the J gene TRBJ1-2; 7 positions match TRBD1. CDR3 size: 15 residues. V shed 4 bases, J shed 2 bases, and the junction held 7 bases outside the gene matches. The germline V gene has CDR1 LGHNA and CDR2 YNFKEQ. In DNA form, the CDR3 reads TGTGCCAGCAGCCTCCCTGGGGACAGCAACTATGGCTACACCTTC. This codes for CASSLPGDSNYGYTF.

The chain recombines TRBV3-1 (or the pseudogene TRBV3-2) with TRBJ1-3, with 8 bases lining up with TRBD1. Germline assignment: CDR1 LGHDT and CDR2 YNNKEL (reference sequence). After removal of 3 bases from V and 6 bases from J, the junction contained 1 base not matched to a gene. CDR3 length: 13 amino acids. The CDR3 coding sequence is TGTGCCAGCAGCCAGGGACAGGCAAACACCATATATTTT. Translation: CASSQGQANTIYF.

The V call is TRBV6-1, the J call TRBJ1-5; 8 bases are a match to TRBD1. V dropped 4 bases and J dropped 7; count of bases not matched to a gene: 21. Germline V gene data show CDR1 as MNHNS and CDR2 as SASEGT. The CDR3 has 19 residues. CDR3 region: CASSVKRKFQGAGGQPQHF. The DNA for the CDR3 is TGTGCCAGCAGTGTAAAAAGGAAATTCCAGGGGGCGGGAGGACAGCCCCAGCATTTT.

The chain recombines TRBV19 with TRBJ1-1; tentative D call: TRBD1 (5 bases). The ends were cut back, 6 bases at V and 4 bases at J, with 18 bases in the middle. This CDR3 comprises 15 residues. Germline assignment: CDR1 LNHDA and CDR2 SQIVND (reference sequence). The CDR3 reads CASRTVGGSVTEAFF. The CDR3 coding sequence is TGTGCCAGTAGGACCGTCGGGGGGTCTGTCACTGAAGCTTTCTTT.

This clone came up once. The chain uses TRBV5-1 and TRBJ1-1, with a weak D call TRBD1 (5 bases). The V end was cut by 1 base, the J end by 1 base, with 11 bases between. The length of the CDR3 is 15 residues. CDR1 is SGHRS, CDR2 YFSETQ, per germline. DNA of the CDR3: TGCGCCAGCAGCTTGCGCTTAGGGGCGAACACTGAAGCTTTCTTT. It codes for CASSLRLGANTEAFF.

This sequence joins TRBV7-8 and TRBJ2-7; 12 nucleotides line up with TRBD1. Germline CDR1 SGHVS, CDR2 FQNEAQ. The CDR3 covers 18 residues. With V trimmed by 2 bases and J by 1 base, 9 bases remained unmatched. Here the CDR3 reads CASSLTPGQGARSYEQYF. Here the CDR3 DNA reads TGTGCCAGCAGCTTAACTCCGGGACAGGGGGCTAGATCCTACGAGCAGTACTTC.

The V and J genes are TRBV2 and TRBJ2-1; 12 bases agree with TRBD2. The junction had 6 bases not matched to a gene; V was cut back by 8 bases and J by 4 bases. Germline V CDR1 and CDR2: SNHLY, FYNNEI. The length of the CDR3 is 15 residues. Written as DNA, the CDR3 is TGTGCCAGCTGGGCTAGCGGGAGGGGGTACAATGAGCAGTTCTTC. Its translation: CASWASGRGYNEQFF.

This chain joins TRBV6-5 and TRBJ1-5; D remains unclear. This CDR3 comprises 14 residues. Germline loops: CDR1 MNHEY, CDR2 SVGAGI. Trimming took 7 bases from V and 7 from J, leaving 17 bases between them. The CDR3 here is CASTPGVGVQPQHF. The DNA for the CDR3 is TGTGCCAGCACCCCTGGGGTTGGGGTCCAGCCCCAGCATTTT.

The V call is TRBV5-5, the J call TRBJ2-5; the D gene is possibly TRBD2 (6 bases). Germline V lookup: CDR1 SGHKS, CDR2 YYEKEE (reference sequence). V gave up 3 bases and J gave up 2 bases, with 14 bases separating them. The length of the CDR3 is 15 residues. The CDR3 loop reads CASSWAGTQQETQYF. As DNA, the CDR3 is TGTGCCAGCAGCTGGGCCGGGACTCAGCAAGAGACCCAGTACTTC.

The J gene is TRBJ2-3, the V gene TRBV5-6; 9 bases align to TRBD2. The trim removed 0 bases at V and 2 bases at J, leaving 4 bases unmatched. The CDR3 runs to 16 residues. Germline CDR1 and CDR2: SGHDT and YYEEEE. The CDR3 nucleotides are TGTGCCAGCAGCTTGGTTCTAGCGGGGTACACAGATACGCAGTATTTT. Translating it yields CASSLVLAGYTDTQYF.

The gene calls are TRBV12-1 and TRBJ1-2; the D call of TRBD1 is as the table states it, not checked on the DNA. TRBV12-1 is classified as a pseudogene. There are 14 residues in the CDR3. This CDR3 is CASSLRTGGNGYTF. The DNA for the CDR3 is TGTGCCAGCAGCCTGCGGACAGGGGGCAATGGCTACACCTTC.

The genes are TRBV2 and TRBJ1-4, with D maybe TRBD1 (5 bases). Germline V gene data show CDR1 as SNHLY and CDR2 as FYNNEI. The CDR3 covers 16 residues. Trimming pared 4 bases from V and 4 bases from J, leaving 16 bases between. CDR3 sequence reads: CASSGGPGRNNEKLFF. DNA for the CDR3: TGTGCCAGCAGTGGGGGACCGGGACGGAATAATGAAAAACTGTTTTTT.